These T cell receptor beta chains were read from a single sample in a study of blood T cell repertoires in COVID-19. Produced via immunoSEQ multiplex PCR; TCRdb's table is partial and in-frame only. The sample records over 120,000 clones, about 75% being singletons. The sample comprised PBMCs or T cells enriched from blood (not recorded which). The receptor set was obtained from a woman aged 45-60 years who had recovered from COVID-19. CDR3s include the opening cysteine and the closing phenylalanine or tryptophan. Each record gives: clone size, V gene, CDR3 length, J gene, D gene, CDR3 DNA, CDR3 protein. D genes are given only for firm matches. The size entry is marked missing in some rows and otherwise reads once, few, many or a size class.

abundance: -
v_gene: TRBV5-4
len: 14
j_gene: TRBJ2-3
d_gene: TRBD1
CDR3nt: TGTGCCAGCAGCTGGGGACAGGGCACAGATACGCAGTATTTT
CDR3aa: CASSWGQGTDTQYF

abundance: -
v_gene: TRBV11-2
len: 13
j_gene: TRBJ1-6
d_gene: -
CDR3nt: TGTGCCGCAGGGGTATCCTATAATTCACCCCTCCACTTT
CDR3aa: CAAGVSYNSPLHF

abundance: -
v_gene: TRBV6-6
len: 18
j_gene: TRBJ2-1
d_gene: TRBD2
CDR3nt: TGTGCCAGCAGTCGGACTAGCGGGGGGATAGGAGTCGGGAGTGAGCAGTTCTTC
CDR3aa: CASSRTSGGIGVGSEQFF

abundance: -
v_gene: TRBV27
len: 13
j_gene: TRBJ1-2
d_gene: TRBD1
CDR3nt: TGTGCCAGCAGTTGGGACAGGGGACATGGCTACACCTTC
CDR3aa: CASSWDRGHGYTF

abundance: many
v_gene: TRBV3-1/TRBV3-2
len: 14
j_gene: TRBJ1-4
d_gene: -
CDR3nt: TGTGCCAGCAGCGGGGATAGGGGAAATGAAAAACTGTTTTTT
CDR3aa: CASSGDRGNEKLFF

abundance: -
v_gene: TRBV6-5
len: 14
j_gene: TRBJ1-5
d_gene: -
CDR3nt: TGTGCCAGCAGCCGGACATTTAGCAATCAGCCCCAGCATTTT
CDR3aa: CASSRTFSNQPQHF

abundance: -
v_gene: TRBV21-1
len: 13
j_gene: TRBJ2-7
d_gene: -
CDR3nt: TGTGCCAGCAGCAAAACAGGGCACTACGAGCAGTACTTC
CDR3aa: CASSKTGHYEQYF

abundance: -
v_gene: TRBV29-1
len: 12
j_gene: TRBJ2-2
d_gene: -
CDR3nt: TGCAGCGTTGAAGCTAGAACCGGGGAGCTGTTTTTT
CDR3aa: CSVEARTGELFF

abundance: -
v_gene: TRBV3-1/TRBV3-2
len: 15
j_gene: TRBJ1-2
d_gene: TRBD1
CDR3nt: TGTGCCAGCAGCCAAGTAGGCAGGGGGCTTGATGGCTACACCTTC
CDR3aa: CASSQVGRGLDGYTF

abundance: -
v_gene: TRBV18
len: 15
j_gene: TRBJ1-5
d_gene: -
CDR3nt: TGTGCCAGCTCACCTGGGGAGGCCCTTTCGCAGCCCCAGCATTTT
CDR3aa: CASSPGEALSQPQHF

abundance: -
v_gene: TRBV7-9
len: 17
j_gene: TRBJ1-5
d_gene: TRBD1
CDR3nt: TGTGCCAGCAGCTTTAGCACAGGGGACACGGTCAATCAGCCCCAGCATTTT
CDR3aa: CASSFSTGDTVNQPQHF

abundance: few
v_gene: TRBV5-5
len: 16
j_gene: TRBJ2-3
d_gene: TRBD2
CDR3nt: TGTGCCAGCAGAGGGTGGCGGGGGGGCCCAACAGATACGCAGTATTTT
CDR3aa: CASRGWRGGPTDTQYF

abundance: few
v_gene: TRBV4-1
len: 15
j_gene: TRBJ2-3
d_gene: -
CDR3nt: TGCGCCAGCAGCCAAGGTCCGGACACCACAGATACGCAGTATTTT
CDR3aa: CASSQGPDTTDTQYF

abundance: few
v_gene: TRBV6-4
len: 15
j_gene: TRBJ2-1
d_gene: TRBD2
CDR3nt: TGTGCCAGCAGTGACGGGACTAGCGGGGGGGCTGAGCAGTTCTTC
CDR3aa: CASSDGTSGGAEQFF

abundance: -
v_gene: TRBV2
len: 13
j_gene: TRBJ1-6
d_gene: -
CDR3nt: TGTGCCAGCAGTGAAGGAGGACTTTCACCCCTCCACTTT
CDR3aa: CASSEGGLSPLHF

abundance: -
v_gene: TRBV21-1
len: 16
j_gene: TRBJ2-1
d_gene: -
CDR3nt: TGTGCCAGCAGCATCAAACTAGCGGGGGGGCCTCATGAGCAGTTCTTC
CDR3aa: CASSIKLAGGPHEQFF

abundance: -
v_gene: TRBV11-2
len: 18
j_gene: TRBJ2-5
d_gene: TRBD1
CDR3nt: TGTGCCAGCAGCCCCCAATACCAGGGGGAGTTGGGCCAAGAGACCCAGTACTTC
CDR3aa: CASSPQYQGELGQETQYF

abundance: -
v_gene: TRBV19
len: 17
j_gene: TRBJ2-1
d_gene: TRBD2
CDR3nt: TGTGCCAGTAGTATACAGAGCGGGGGGTACTCCTACAATGAGCAGTTCTTC
CDR3aa: CASSIQSGGYSYNEQFF

abundance: -
v_gene: TRBV3-1/TRBV3-2
len: 15
j_gene: TRBJ1-2
d_gene: -
CDR3nt: TGTGCCAGCAGCCCCCGGAGGGGTGGCGGCTACGGCTACACCTTC
CDR3aa: CASSPRRGGGYGYTF

abundance: -
v_gene: TRBV10-3
len: 12
j_gene: TRBJ2-1
d_gene: TRBD2
CDR3nt: TGTGCCATCAGCGTACCTAGCGGGACGACCATCTTC
CDR3aa: CAISVPSGTTIF

abundance: -
v_gene: TRBV5-5
len: 15
j_gene: TRBJ1-5
d_gene: -
CDR3nt: TGTGCCAGCAGCTTGCGCCCAGATAGCAATCAGCCCCAGCATTTT
CDR3aa: CASSLRPDSNQPQHF

abundance: -
v_gene: TRBV4-2
len: 18
j_gene: TRBJ2-3
d_gene: -
CDR3nt: TGTGCCAGCAGCCAAGAAATCGCGGGCCTCGGGCCCACAGATACGCAGTATTTT
CDR3aa: CASSQEIAGLGPTDTQYF

abundance: once
v_gene: TRBV3-1/TRBV3-2
len: 15
j_gene: TRBJ1-4
d_gene: -
CDR3nt: TGTGCCAGCAGCCAAGAAGGCGGGGCGGATGAAAAACTGTTTTTT
CDR3aa: CASSQEGGADEKLFF

abundance: -
v_gene: TRBV27
len: 15
j_gene: TRBJ2-7
d_gene: TRBD2
CDR3nt: TGTGCCAGCAGTTCGAGGACTAGTTCGGAAGGCGAGCAGTACTTC
CDR3aa: CASSSRTSSEGEQYF

abundance: -
v_gene: TRBV2
len: 15
j_gene: TRBJ2-6
d_gene: -
CDR3nt: TGTGCCAGCAGCGAGGGGGGGGCGGGGGCCAACGTCCTGACTTTC
CDR3aa: CASSEGGAGANVLTF

abundance: -
v_gene: TRBV5-6
len: 14
j_gene: TRBJ2-5
d_gene: -
CDR3nt: TGTGCCAGCAGCTTGGGCCCTAGAGGAGAGACCCAGTACTTC
CDR3aa: CASSLGPRGETQYF

abundance: -
v_gene: TRBV20-1
len: 15
j_gene: TRBJ2-1
d_gene: TRBD2
CDR3nt: TGCAGTGCTAGTGCCCGGCGACTAGCGCGCGATGAGCAGTTCTTC
CDR3aa: CSASARRLARDEQFF

abundance: -
v_gene: TRBV5-1
len: 16
j_gene: TRBJ2-4
d_gene: -
CDR3nt: TGCGCCAGCAGCCCTTCCTTGGGGGCCCCCAAAAACATTCAGTACTTC
CDR3aa: CASSPSLGAPKNIQYF

abundance: -
v_gene: TRBV5-1
len: 16
j_gene: TRBJ2-1
d_gene: TRBD2
CDR3nt: TGCGCCAGCAGCTTACTAGCGGGGGACTCCTACAATGAGCAGTTCTTC
CDR3aa: CASSLLAGDSYNEQFF

abundance: -
v_gene: TRBV28
len: 15
j_gene: TRBJ2-3
d_gene: TRBD2
CDR3nt: TGTGCCAGCAGTTTGGCGGGAGGATTCACAGATACGCAGTATTTT
CDR3aa: CASSLAGGFTDTQYF

abundance: -
v_gene: TRBV9
len: 14
j_gene: TRBJ1-2
d_gene: -
CDR3nt: TGTGCCAGCAGCTTTAACCAGGGGAACTATGGCTACACCTTC
CDR3aa: CASSFNQGNYGYTF

abundance: -
v_gene: TRBV25-1
len: 13
j_gene: TRBJ2-4
d_gene: TRBD1
CDR3nt: TGTGCCAGTACAGGGGGCATGAGGAACATTCAGTACTTC
CDR3aa: CASTGGMRNIQYF

abundance: -
v_gene: TRBV4-2
len: 15
j_gene: TRBJ1-5
d_gene: -
CDR3nt: TGTGCCAGCAGCCCCTCGGGGAATAGCAATCAGCCCCAGCATTTT
CDR3aa: CASSPSGNSNQPQHF

abundance: -
v_gene: TRBV6-5
len: 14
j_gene: TRBJ2-1
d_gene: -
CDR3nt: TGTGCCAGCAGTTTGGGCGGGGTCCTAAATGAGCAGTTCTTC
CDR3aa: CASSLGGVLNEQFF

abundance: -
v_gene: TRBV4-1
len: 13
j_gene: TRBJ1-2
d_gene: TRBD1
CDR3nt: TGCGCCAGTAAGGCGACAGGGGACTATGGCTACACCTTC
CDR3aa: CASKATGDYGYTF

abundance: few
v_gene: TRBV28
len: 17
j_gene: TRBJ1-1
d_gene: -
CDR3nt: TGTGCCAGCAGTTTAGAATGGATAGGGGCCGCTAACGATCGGTCTTTCTTT
CDR3aa: CASSLEWIGAANDRSFF

abundance: -
v_gene: TRBV4-2
len: 16
j_gene: TRBJ2-1
d_gene: TRBD2
CDR3nt: TGTGCCAGCAGCCATGGCATAGCGGGGGGGCGCAATGAGCAGTTCTTC
CDR3aa: CASSHGIAGGRNEQFF

abundance: -
v_gene: TRBV30
len: 15
j_gene: TRBJ2-5
d_gene: -
CDR3nt: TGTGCCTGGAGTGTACCGGGCAGGGGAAGGGAGACCCAGTACTTC
CDR3aa: CAWSVPGRGRETQYF

abundance: -
v_gene: TRBV24-1
len: 16
j_gene: TRBJ2-7
d_gene: TRBD1
CDR3nt: TGTGCCACCAGTGAGTCGGGACAGGGGAATTCAGGCGAGCAGTACTTC
CDR3aa: CATSESGQGNSGEQYF

abundance: -
v_gene: TRBV9
len: 14
j_gene: TRBJ1-4
d_gene: TRBD1
CDR3nt: TGTGCCAGCAGCGAGGGACAGGGGTGGGAAAAACTGTTTTTT
CDR3aa: CASSEGQGWEKLFF

abundance: once
v_gene: TRBV10-3
len: 15
j_gene: TRBJ1-3
d_gene: -
CDR3nt: TGTGCCATCAGTGGAGCTCAGGACTCTGGAAACACCATATATTTT
CDR3aa: CAISGAQDSGNTIYF

abundance: few
v_gene: TRBV30
len: 13
j_gene: TRBJ2-7
d_gene: TRBD1
CDR3nt: TGTGCCTCCCAGACAGGGGGCATGAACGAGCAGTACTTC
CDR3aa: CASQTGGMNEQYF

abundance: -
v_gene: TRBV5-5
len: 13
j_gene: TRBJ2-5
d_gene: -
CDR3nt: TGTGCCAGCAGCTTTCAGGGATCAGAGACCCAGTACTTC
CDR3aa: CASSFQGSETQYF

abundance: -
v_gene: TRBV30
len: 11
j_gene: TRBJ1-1
d_gene: -
CDR3nt: TGTGCCTGGAGTCTTGACACTGAAGCTTTCTTT
CDR3aa: CAWSLDTEAFF

abundance: -
v_gene: TRBV6-6
len: 13
j_gene: TRBJ1-1
d_gene: -
CDR3nt: TGTGCCAGCAGTTACTCAAGAGGGCGGGAAGCTTTCTTT
CDR3aa: CASSYSRGREAFF

abundance: -
v_gene: TRBV6-4
len: 14
j_gene: TRBJ1-6
d_gene: TRBD1
CDR3nt: TGTGCCAGCAGTGAATCGGACAGGAATTCACCCCTCCACTTT
CDR3aa: CASSESDRNSPLHF

abundance: -
v_gene: TRBV4-2
len: 15
j_gene: TRBJ1-5
d_gene: -
CDR3nt: TGTGCCAGCAGCCAAGATGCTACAGGCAATCAGCCCCAGCATTTT
CDR3aa: CASSQDATGNQPQHF

abundance: few
v_gene: TRBV6-1
len: 14
j_gene: TRBJ1-1
d_gene: -
CDR3nt: TGTGCCAGCAGTGAAGGAGGGTGGAACACTGAAGCTTTCTTT
CDR3aa: CASSEGGWNTEAFF